This TCR beta chain is drawn from a study of control samples from healthy donors and cancer patients. This table comes from immunoSEQ multiplex PCR, and its TCRdb copy is limited to in-frame clones, with some not included. The sample lists fewer than 45,000 clones; approximately 90% were seen once. The ends were cut back, 2 bases at V and 0 bases at J, with 12 bases in the middle. This CDR3 has 17 residues. CDR1 and CDR2 from the germline V gene are SGHRS and YFSETQ. The chain employs TRBV5-1 and TRBJ2-6; D possibly corresponds to TRBD1 (6 bases). The sequencing sample was made of PBMCs. The sequence was collected from a woman in her thirties or forties with head and neck cancer. The CDR3 DNA reads TGCGCCAGCAGCTTCCGGACAGCACTCTCTGGGGCCAACGTCCTGACTTTC. Protein sequence: CASSFRTALSGANVLTF.